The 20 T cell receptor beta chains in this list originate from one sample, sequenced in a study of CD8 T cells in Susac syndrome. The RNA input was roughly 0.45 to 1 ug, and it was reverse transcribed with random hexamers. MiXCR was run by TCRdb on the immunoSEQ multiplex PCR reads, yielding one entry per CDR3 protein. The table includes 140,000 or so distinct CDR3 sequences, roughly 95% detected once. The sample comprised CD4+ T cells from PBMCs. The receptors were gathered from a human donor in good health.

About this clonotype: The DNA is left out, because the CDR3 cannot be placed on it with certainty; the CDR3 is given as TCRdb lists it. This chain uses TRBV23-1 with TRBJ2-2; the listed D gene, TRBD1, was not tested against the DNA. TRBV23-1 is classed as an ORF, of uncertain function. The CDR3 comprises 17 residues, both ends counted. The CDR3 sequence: CASSQPDRDRTPGSCFF.

As DNA, the CDR3 is TGTGCCAGCACCGACCCTGGAGGGCACTATGGCTACACCTTC. Protein product: CASTDPGGHYGYTF. This sequence joins TRBV6-1 and TRBJ1-2, with D hard to call. This CDR3 region has 14 residues. V was pared by 7 bases and J by 3 bases, with 15 bases between. CDR1 and CDR2 from the germline V gene are MNHNS and SASEGT.

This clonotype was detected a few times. This CDR3 reads CSARSTGELFF. The CDR3 region has the DNA TGCAGTGCTAGAAGTACCGGGGAGCTGTTTTTT. The chain recombines TRBV20-1 with TRBJ2-2; D unresolved. This CDR3 comprises 11 residues. Germline V CDR1 and CDR2: DFQATT, SNEGSKA (reference sequence). The V end was cut by 2 bases, the J end by 5 bases, with 3 bases between.

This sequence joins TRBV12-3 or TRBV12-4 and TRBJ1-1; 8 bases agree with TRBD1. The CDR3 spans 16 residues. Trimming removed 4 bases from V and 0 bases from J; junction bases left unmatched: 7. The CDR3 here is CASSSTIRGLNTEAFF. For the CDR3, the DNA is TGTGCCAGCAGTTCCACGATCAGGGGGCTGAACACTGAAGCTTTCTTT.

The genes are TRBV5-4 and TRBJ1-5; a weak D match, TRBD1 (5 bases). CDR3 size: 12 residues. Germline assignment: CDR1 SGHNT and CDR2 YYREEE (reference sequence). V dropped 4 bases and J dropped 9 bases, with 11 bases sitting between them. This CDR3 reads CASSEGQGPQHF. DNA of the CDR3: TGTGCCAGCAGCGAAGGGCAGGGGCCCCAGCATTTT.

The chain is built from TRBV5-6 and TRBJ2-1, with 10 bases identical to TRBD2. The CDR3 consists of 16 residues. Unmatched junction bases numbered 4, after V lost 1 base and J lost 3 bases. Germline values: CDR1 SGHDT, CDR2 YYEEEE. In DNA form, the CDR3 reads TGTGCCAGCAGCTTGAGGAGCGGGAGGGTCTACAATGAGCAGTTCTTC. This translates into CASSLRSGRVYNEQFF.

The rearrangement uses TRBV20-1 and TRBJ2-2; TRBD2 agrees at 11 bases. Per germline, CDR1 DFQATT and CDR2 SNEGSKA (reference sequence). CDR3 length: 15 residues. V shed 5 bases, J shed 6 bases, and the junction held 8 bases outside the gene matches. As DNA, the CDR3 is TGCAGTGCTCCTGTCCCGGGACTAGCGGCCGGGGAGCTGTTTTTT. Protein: CSAPVPGLAAGELFF.

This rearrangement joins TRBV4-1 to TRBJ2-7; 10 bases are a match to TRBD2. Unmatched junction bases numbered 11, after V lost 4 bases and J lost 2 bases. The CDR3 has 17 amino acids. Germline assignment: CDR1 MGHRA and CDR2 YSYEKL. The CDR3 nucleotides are TGCGCCAGCAGCCTCCGGGAGGTACTAGCGGGGCCCTACGAGCAGTACTTC. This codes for CASSLREVLAGPYEQYF.

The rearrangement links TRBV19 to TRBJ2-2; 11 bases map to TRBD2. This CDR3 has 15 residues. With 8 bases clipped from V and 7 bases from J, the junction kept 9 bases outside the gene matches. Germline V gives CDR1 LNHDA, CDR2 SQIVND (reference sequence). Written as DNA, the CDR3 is TGTGCCAGTCAACTACTAGCGGGAGTAATCGGGGAGCTGTTTTTT. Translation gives CASQLLAGVIGELFF.

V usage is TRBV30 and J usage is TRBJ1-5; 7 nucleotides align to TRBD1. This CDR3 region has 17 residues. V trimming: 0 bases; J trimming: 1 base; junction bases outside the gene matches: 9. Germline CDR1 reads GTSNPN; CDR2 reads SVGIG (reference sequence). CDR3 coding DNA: TGTGCCTGGAGTGTAATTACAGGGGTCGGCAGCAATCAGCCCCAGCATTTT. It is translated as CAWSVITGVGSNQPQHF. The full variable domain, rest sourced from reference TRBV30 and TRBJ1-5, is SQTIHQWPATLVQPVGSPLSLECTVEGTSNPNLYWYRQAAGRGLQLLFYSVGIGQISSEVPQNLSASRPQDRQFILSSKKLLLSDSGFYLCAWSVITGVGSNQPQHFGDGTRLSIL.

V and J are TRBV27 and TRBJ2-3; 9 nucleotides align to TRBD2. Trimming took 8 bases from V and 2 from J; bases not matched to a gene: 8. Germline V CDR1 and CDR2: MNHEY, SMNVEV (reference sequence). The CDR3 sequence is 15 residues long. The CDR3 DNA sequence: TGTGCCAGCTCCCTGACTAGCGGAAACACAGATACGCAGTATTTT. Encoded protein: CASSLTSGNTDTQYF.

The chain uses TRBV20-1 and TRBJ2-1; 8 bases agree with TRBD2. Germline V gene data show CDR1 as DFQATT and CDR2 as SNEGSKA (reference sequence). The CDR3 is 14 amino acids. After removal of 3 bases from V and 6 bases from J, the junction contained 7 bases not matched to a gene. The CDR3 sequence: CSARPGRGGNEQFF. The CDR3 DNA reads TGCAGTGCTAGGCCCGGGAGGGGAGGCAATGAGCAGTTCTTC.

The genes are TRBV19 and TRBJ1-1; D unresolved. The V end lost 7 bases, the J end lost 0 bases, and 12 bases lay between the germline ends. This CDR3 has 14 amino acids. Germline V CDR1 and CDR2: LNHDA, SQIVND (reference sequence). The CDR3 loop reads CASTRETMNTEAFF. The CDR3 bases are TGTGCCAGTACCCGGGAGACGATGAACACTGAAGCTTTCTTT.

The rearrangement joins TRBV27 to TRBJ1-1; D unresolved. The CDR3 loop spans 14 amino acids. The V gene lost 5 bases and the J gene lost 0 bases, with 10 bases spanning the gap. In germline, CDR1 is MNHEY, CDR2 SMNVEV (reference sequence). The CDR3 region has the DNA TGTGCCAGCAGTCCCGGACGGATGAACACTGAAGCTTTCTTT. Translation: CASSPGRMNTEAFF.

The CDR3 DNA sequence: TGTGCCAGCAGCCATGGGACTAGTCCGTTCTTC. As protein: CASSHGTSPFF. This rearrangement joins TRBV3-1 to TRBJ2-1; 8 nucleotides line up with TRBD2. Germline V gene lookup returns CDR1 LGHDT and CDR2 YNNKEL (reference sequence). V dropped 3 bases and J dropped 15; count of bases not matched to a gene: 4. This CDR3 region has 11 residues.

CDR3 residues: CSASGSGRAYEQYF. CDR3 DNA: TGCAGTGCTAGTGGTAGCGGGAGGGCGTACGAGCAGTACTTC. The chain links TRBV20-1 to TRBJ2-7, with 11 bases fitting TRBD2. The germline V gene has CDR1 DFQATT and CDR2 SNEGSKA (reference sequence). Losses at the gene ends were 3 bases for V and 4 bases for J; bases not matched to a gene: 5. This CDR3 has 14 amino acids.

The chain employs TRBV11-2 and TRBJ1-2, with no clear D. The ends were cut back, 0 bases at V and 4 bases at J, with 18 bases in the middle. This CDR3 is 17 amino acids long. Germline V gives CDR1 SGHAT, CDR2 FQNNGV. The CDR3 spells CASSLEGKGRLFYGYTF. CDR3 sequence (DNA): TGTGCCAGCAGCTTAGAAGGGAAGGGCAGGCTCTTCTATGGCTACACCTTC.

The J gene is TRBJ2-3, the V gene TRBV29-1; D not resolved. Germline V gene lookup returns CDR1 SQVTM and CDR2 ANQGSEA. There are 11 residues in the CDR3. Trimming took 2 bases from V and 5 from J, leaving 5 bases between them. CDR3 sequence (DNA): TGCAGCGTTGAACCGGGAGATACGCAGTATTTT. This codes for CSVEPGDTQYF.

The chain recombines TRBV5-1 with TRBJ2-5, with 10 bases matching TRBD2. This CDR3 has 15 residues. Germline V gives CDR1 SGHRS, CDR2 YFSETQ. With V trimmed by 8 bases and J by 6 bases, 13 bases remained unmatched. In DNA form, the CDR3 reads TGCGCCAGTACTCTAGCGGGAGATTTCCTCCAGACCCAGTACTTC. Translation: CASTLAGDFLQTQYF.

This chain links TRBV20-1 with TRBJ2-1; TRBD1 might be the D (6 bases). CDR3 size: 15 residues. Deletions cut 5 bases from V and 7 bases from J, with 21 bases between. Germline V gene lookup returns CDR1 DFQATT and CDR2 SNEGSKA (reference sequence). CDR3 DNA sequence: TGCAGTGCTCCCCCGGCGATGACAGGAGGTAATGAGCAGTTCTTC. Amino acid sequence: CSAPPAMTGGNEQFF.